Presented here are 13 T cell receptor beta chains from one specimen sequenced in a study of Graves' ophthalmopathy and Graves' hyperthyroidism. The sequenced template was RNA, covering the TCR beta CDR3 region. The workflow started with a first-round RT-PCR run with HTBI primers and then moved on to a second-round multiplex PCR. Each CDR3 protein gets one entry after TCRdb re-called the multiplex PCR reads with MiXCR. Here the sample spans about 1.1 million distinct CDR3 sequences, about 35% being singletons. The material sequenced was peripheral blood or thyroid tissue (not recorded which). These receptor sequences come from an adult man with Graves' hyperthyroidism.

This clonotype was observed many times. The chain recombines TRBV5-4 with TRBJ2-5, with D perhaps TRBD1 or TRBD2 (6 bases each). CDR3 length equals 15 residues. Germline CDR1 reads SGHNT; CDR2 reads YYREEE (reference sequence). Trimming took off 1 base at V and 4 bases at J, with 14 bases between the two ends. CDR3 protein: CASSLKGGKGETQYF. The CDR3 nucleotides read TGTGCCAGCAGCTTGAAGGGGGGTAAGGGAGAGACCCAGTACTTC.

This clonotype was observed a handful of times. The J gene is TRBJ1-5, the V gene TRBV2; TRBD1 matches 9 bases. V was pared by 3 bases and J by 15 bases, with 30 bases of the junction left unmatched. The CDR3 consists of 20 residues. Germline CDR1 is SNHLY and CDR2 is FYNNEI. CDR3 nucleotides: TGTGCCAGCAGTGACACCCCGGGACAGGGTCCCCCGTTCGGCGCCGAGACCCGGCATTTT. Translation gives CASSDTPGQGPPFGAETRHF. The variable domain in full, with the rest retrieved from reference TRBV2 and TRBJ1-5, is EPEVTQTPSHQVTQMGQEVILRCVPISNHLYFYWYRQILGQKVEFLVSFYNNEISEKSEIFDDQFSVERPDGSNFTLKIRSTKLEDSAMYFCASSDTPGQGPPFGAETRHFGDGTRLSIL.

Comment on this clonotype: A read error is likely, as this CDR3 ends without the conserved phenylalanine or tryptophan. CDR3 DNA sequence: TGTGCCAGCCGACGGAGCATGAACACTGAAGCTTTCCTT. Amino acids: CASRRSMNTEAFL. The chain combines TRBV10-2 with TRBJ1-1; no reliable D call. The germline gives CDR1 WSHSY, CDR2 SAAADI. This CDR3 contains 13 residues.

This chain connects TRBV7-2 to TRBJ2-2; 14 nucleotides match TRBD2. The CDR3 runs to 19 residues. CDR1 is SGHTA and CDR2 is FQGNSA in the germline V gene. With V trimmed by 2 bases and J by 7 bases, 12 bases remained unmatched. The CDR3 DNA is TGTGCCAGCAGCTTAAGTTCTCAGACTAGCGGGAGGGGCATCGGGGAGCTGTTTTTT. This codes for CASSLSSQTSGRGIGELFF. Based on the CDR3 plus reference TRBV7-2 and TRBJ2-2, the full variable domain is GAGVSQSPSNKVTEKGKDVELRCDPISGHTALYWYRQSLGQGLEFLIYFQGNSAPDKSGLPSDRFSAERTGGSVSTLTIQRTQQEDSAVYLCASSLSSQTSGRGIGELFFGEGSRLTVL.

The rearrangement links TRBV29-1 to TRBJ2-6, with 11 nucleotides matching TRBD1. The CDR3 totals 17 residues. CDR1 and CDR2 (germline): SQVTM, ANQGSEA. The ends lost 4 bases at V and 2 bases at J; junction bases unmatched: 7. The CDR3 protein is CSVAGDRGSTGANVLTF. CDR3 nucleotides: TGCAGCGTTGCGGGGGACAGGGGGTCGACTGGGGCCAACGTCCTGACTTTC.

This clonotype was detected a few times. The chain links TRBV12-3 or TRBV12-4 to TRBJ1-4; 11 positions match TRBD1. The length of the CDR3 is 15 residues. V lost 6 bases and J lost 7; bases outside the gene matches: 7. In DNA form, the CDR3 reads TGTGCCAGCAGCCGCGGACAGGGGGCGCGTGAAAAACTGTTTTTT. Translation: CASSRGQGAREKLFF.

CDR3 loop: CASSVLGTGKETQYF. Here the CDR3 DNA reads TGTGCCAGCAGCGTACTAGGGACAGGTAAAGAGACCCAGTACTTC. The rearrangement links TRBV9 to TRBJ2-5; 8 bases fit TRBD1. Germline loops: CDR1 SGDLS, CDR2 YYNGEE. J gave up 3 bases and V 1 base, and 5 bases lay outside the gene matches. CDR3 length equals 15 residues.

This clonotype was observed at least ten times. This chain connects TRBV20-1 to TRBJ1-6; D uncertain. Germline CDR1 and CDR2: DFQATT and SNEGSKA (reference sequence). This CDR3 has 10 amino acids. Between the trimmed V and J ends, which lost 0 bases and 13 bases, there was a span of 4 bases. The CDR3 DNA reads TGCAGTGCTAGAGATGGTCCCCTCCACTTT. Translation: CSARDGPLHF.

The chain combines TRBV9 with TRBJ2-1; D gene unclear. Deletions cut 4 bases from V and 8 bases from J, with 10 bases between. CDR1 is SGDLS and CDR2 is YYNGEE in the germline V gene. This CDR3 is 12 amino acids long. CDR3 sequence reads: CASSPAGHEQFF. The CDR3 DNA sequence: TGTGCCAGCAGCCCCGCCGGCCATGAGCAGTTCTTC. Combining the CDR3 with reference TRBV9 and TRBJ2-1 gives the whole variable domain DSGVTQTPKHLITATGQRVTLRCSPRSGDLSVYWYQQSLDQGLQFLIQYYNGEERAKGNILERFSAQQFPDLHSELNLSSLELGDSALYFCASSPAGHEQFFGPGTRLTVL.

The chain recombines TRBV30 with TRBJ2-7; 7 bases are shared with TRBD2. CDR1 is GTSNPN, CDR2 SVGIG, per germline (reference sequence). After removal of 2 bases from V and 4 bases from J, the junction contained 11 bases not matched to a gene. This CDR3 has 15 residues. CDR3 residues: CAWSRTPSGMYEQYF. The CDR3 region has the DNA TGTGCCTGGAGTAGGACTCCCAGCGGGATGTACGAGCAGTACTTC.

CDR3 sequence (DNA): TGTGCCAGTCTACGGACAGGGGGCGCGAACACTGAAGCTTTCTTT. It translates to CASLRTGGANTEAFF. This chain links TRBV19 with TRBJ1-1; TRBD1 agrees at 11 bases. The CDR3 is made up of 15 amino acids. Trimming at V came to 8 bases and at J to 1 base, leaving 6 bases not matched to a gene. Germline-derived CDR1 and CDR2 are LNHDA and SQIVND (reference sequence).

This clonotype was detected many times. The chain has TRBV2 and TRBJ1-1, with 7 bases that match TRBD1. The CDR3 runs to 13 residues. Germline V gene lookup returns CDR1 SNHLY and CDR2 FYNNEI. Trimming took 6 bases from V and 5 from J; bases not matched to a gene: 6. CDR3 region: CASSDREETEAFF. CDR3 coding DNA: TGTGCCAGCAGCGACAGGGAAGAGACTGAAGCTTTCTTT. The full variable domain, completed using reference TRBV2 and TRBJ1-1, is EPEVTQTPSHQVTQMGQEVILRCVPISNHLYFYWYRQILGQKVEFLVSFYNNEISEKSEIFDDQFSVERPDGSNFTLKIRSTKLEDSAMYFCASSDREETEAFFGQGTRLTVV.

The chain has TRBV2 and TRBJ2-7; tentatively, D is TRBD1 (5 bases). The V end lost 3 bases, the J end lost 8 bases, and 14 bases lay between the germline ends. This CDR3 contains 13 residues. Germline loops: CDR1 SNHLY, CDR2 FYNNEI. This CDR3 reads CASSDWQGSQQYF. The CDR3 DNA is TGTGCCAGCAGTGACTGGCAGGGAAGTCAGCAGTACTTC.